The subject of this entry is one TCR beta chain. Patients between 18 and 65 years old had hyperthyroidism, newly diagnosed and lasting under 2 months. These data belong to a study of T cells in Graves' hyperthyroidism and ophthalmopathy. RNA transcripts gave rise to amplified TCR beta CDR3 regions. HTBI primers were employed in a first-round RT-PCR of the TCR CDR3. MiXCR, applied by TCRdb to the multiplex PCR reads, yields one record per CDR3 protein. The sample contains under 400,000 distinct CDR3 sequences, 20% to 30% of which appear only once. Trimming took 1 base from V and 5 from J, leaving 8 bases between them. The germline gives CDR1 DFQATT, CDR2 SNEGSKA (reference sequence). There are 12 residues in the CDR3.

This chain uses TRBV20-1 with TRBJ1-2; D possibly corresponds to TRBD1 (6 bases). Sequencing was performed on blood. This TCR was sampled from a man aged 45-65 years with Graves' hyperthyroidism. The CDR3 bases are TGCAGTGCTAGAGTAGGGGGGTATGGCTACACCTTC. This sequence encodes CSARVGGYGYTF.